This T cell receptor beta chain was sequenced in a study of T cells in Graves' hyperthyroidism and ophthalmopathy (dated by TCRdb to the late 2010s). Regarding the study in general: Peripheral blood samples were taken at initial diagnosis, before any treatment was given. For training and testing, the 110 or so patients in the discovery cohort were randomly divided in a 7:3 ratio. To identify TCR V-J signatures that set the groups apart, the researchers used a discovery cohort of 90 to 100 patients, made up of around 42 with Graves' ophthalmopathy and about 60 with stable Graves' hyperthyroidism. Whether ophthalmopathy could be predicted prospectively was tested in an independent validation cohort made up of 18 to 20 hyperthyroidism patients plus 17 patients who later progressed to ophthalmopathy. In addition, the study compared T-cell repertoires in thyroid tissue and in blood from roughly 6 Graves' hyperthyroidism patients. Following sampling, methimazole starting at 30 mg daily was given to hyperthyroidism patients, and high-dose intravenous methylprednisolone was given to ophthalmopathy patients. The paper describes TCR Vbeta CDR3 sequencing of about 140 peripheral blood samples, made up of around 41 ophthalmopathy patients, some 80 hyperthyroidism patients and roughly 17 progressor patients.

Stable Graves' hyperthyroidism was defined as the absence of progression to ophthalmopathy over 18 months of follow-up. The hyperthyroidism patients were between 18 and 65 years old and newly diagnosed, with a disease duration of less than 2 months. Any patient with an uncontrolled infection, another autoimmune disease, pregnancy or lactation was excluded. Clinical symptoms, serum thyroxine and TRAb, thyroid ultrasound, and orbital computed tomography formed the basis for the diagnoses. Ficoll-Paque density gradient centrifugation was used to isolate PBMCs from 8.5 to 10 ml of fresh peripheral blood. Total RNA was extracted using Trizol reagent, and RNA quality was assessed on an Agilent 2100 Bioanalyzer. The CDR3 starts with the cysteine, ends with the phenylalanine, and has 12 residues. Solely the CDR3 DNA is kept, with 36 bases framed from the first base. CDR1 and CDR2, per the germline V gene (reference sequence), are DFQATT and SNEGSKA. Between the V and J ends, shortened by 3 bases and 3 bases respectively, the junction contains 8 bases.

As for this clonotype: The clone's antigen remains unknown. No quality values exist for individual bases; no much larger clone is one base distant.

Beyond this particular receptor, the publication reports: Sample size was not statistically predetermined, and blinding of investigators to group allocation was not performed. In cross-validation, a model built on a 13 V-J signature told ophthalmopathy apart from stable hyperthyroidism with roughly 87% sensitivity and roughly 82% specificity, and in testing the same model reached 80%/75%. Most expanded thyroid clonotypes (frequency above 0.001) were also detected in blood, suggesting blood repertoires may reflect thyroid immune responses. In validation, the model predicted progression to ophthalmopathy a median of roughly 6.1 months before onset, with approximately 68% sensitivity and almost 75% specificity.

Amplification of TCR beta CDR3 regions was carried out from RNA transcripts. The first round of RT-PCR for the TCR CDR3 was performed with the HTBI primer set and the Qiagen OneStep RT-PCR kit. Libraries were constructed in a second round of multiplex PCR, after which size selection and purification were carried out. Paired-end sequencing of the libraries was performed with 100 bp reads on an Illumina HiSeq2000. In the source study's methods: Raw data were processed with SOAPnuke, discarding reads with adapters, uncalled bases, mean Phred below 15, or no exact constant-primer or identifier match. COPE v1.2.5 was used to merge the high-quality paired reads, and each unique nucleotide sequence was defined as a clonotype. MiTCR v1.1 was used to align the clonotypes against IMGT TRBV, TRBD and TRBJ reference segments. The analysis was restricted to V-J combinations with a frequency above 0.0001, which together covered around 99% of the repertoires. A TCS score was defined as the ratio between F50 (clonal expansion) and ExV (chaos), using BLOSUM62-based TCRdist between CDR3 peptides within each V-J. Welch's t-statistics and random forest reduced 500 to 550 V-J features to about 13, which were used in a naive Bayes classifier (R e1071). The public sequencing data were trimmed at Q25 with fastp and processed into clonotypes with MiXCR by TCRdb, which kept only in-frame beta chains. Records with the same CDR3 protein are collapsed into one entry carrying the most frequent genes and DNA. TCRdb, not the original authors, processed these V and J calls. This sample comprises approximately 710,000 distinct CDR3 sequences, approximately 15% of them detected only once. The ten largest make up roughly 16% of the sample.

The clonotype was recovered from a man aged 50 to 59 with Graves' hyperthyroidism. Sequenced input: blood. The rearrangement joined TRBV20-1 to TRBJ2-5; matching of 5 bases hints at TRBD1 as the D gene. The encoded CDR3 is CSARTAKETQYF. The DNA reads TGCAGTGCTAGGACAGCGAAAGAGACCCAGTACTTC.